The 2 T cell receptor beta chains in this list originate from one sample, sequenced in a study of shared clonotypes between healthy human individuals. Generated by immunoSEQ multiplex PCR, the TCRdb table keeps only in-frame clones and is missing some. The sample gives 2.5 million or so clones, around nine tenths of which show up once; over 0.12% is in the top ten. The sample taken for sequencing was naive CD4+ T cells sorted from blood. Subset of the sample: CD45RA+ positively selected. The receptors originated from a young man in good health.

The V gene is TRBV2, the J gene TRBJ2-7, with 8 bases identical to TRBD1. Per germline, CDR1 SNHLY and CDR2 FYNNEI. Germline trimming cut 8 bases from V and 5 bases from J; bases unmatched to any gene: 11. The CDR3 contains 14 residues. CDR3 protein: CASGRTGRWDEQYF. The CDR3 DNA follows: TGTGCCAGCGGTAGGACAGGGCGGTGGGACGAGCAGTACTTC.

Written as DNA, the CDR3 is TGCGCCAGCAGTGAGTCGACAGGGGTGAACTACGAGCAGTACTTC. Encoded protein: CASSESTGVNYEQYF. V is TRBV10-1 and J is TRBJ2-7; 8 bases are a match to TRBD1. V gave up 0 bases and J gave up 3 bases; unmatched junction bases: 4. CDR3 length: 15 amino acids. CDR1 is WNHNN, CDR2 SYGVQD, per germline (reference sequence).